The clone carrying this T cell receptor (beta chain) was seen ten or more times. V lost 3 bases to trimming and J lost 5 bases, with 14 bases between them. CDR3 length: 15 amino acids. The germline CDR1 and CDR2 sequences are SGHTA and FQGNSA. This sample is drawn from a study of T-cell memory formation after mild COVID-19. Turning to the study itself: Largely donor-specific TCR clusters were found.

TCRdb recomputed calls from the 5' RACE reads with MiXCR, one row per CDR3 protein. The table has 150,000 to 200,000 distinct CDR3 sequences, around a tenth seen once; the top ten hold approximately 3.8%. Sequencing was performed on PBMCs or a T cell subset sorted from them (not recorded which). V is TRBV7-2 and J is TRBJ1-5; maybe TRBD1 (5 bases). This receptor was taken from a man younger than 35 who had mild COVID-19 (a few samples of this study predate the infection). Cell type and time point are not known. The CDR3 nucleotides read TGTGCCAGCAGCTTGTCTTATGGGGGGGATCAGCCCCAGCATTTT. Its translation: CASSLSYGGDQPQHF.